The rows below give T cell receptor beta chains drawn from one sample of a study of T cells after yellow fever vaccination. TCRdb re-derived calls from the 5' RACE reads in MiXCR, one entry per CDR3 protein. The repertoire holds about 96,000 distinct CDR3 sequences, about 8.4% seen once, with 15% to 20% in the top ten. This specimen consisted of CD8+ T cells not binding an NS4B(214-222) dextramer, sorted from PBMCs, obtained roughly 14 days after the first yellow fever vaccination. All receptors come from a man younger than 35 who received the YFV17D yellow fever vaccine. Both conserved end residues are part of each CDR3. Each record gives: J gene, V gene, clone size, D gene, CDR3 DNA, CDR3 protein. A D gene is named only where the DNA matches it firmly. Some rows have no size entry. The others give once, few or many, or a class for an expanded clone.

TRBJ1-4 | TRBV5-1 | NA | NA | TGCTCCAGCAGCTTGGGGGCCAGGAGTTTACCTAATGAAAAACTGTTTTTT | CSSSLGARSLPNEKLFF
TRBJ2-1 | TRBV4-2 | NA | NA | TGTGCCAGCAGCCAAGATCGGGGTCTCAATGAGCAGTGCTTC | CASSQDRGLNEQCF
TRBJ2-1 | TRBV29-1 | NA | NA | TGCAGCGCCCTAACAGGGAAGTCCGAGCAGTTCTTC | CSALTGKSEQFF
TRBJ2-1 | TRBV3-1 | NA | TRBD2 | TGTGCCAGCAGCCAAGATGCTAGCGGTGAGCAGTTCTTC | CASSQDASGEQFF
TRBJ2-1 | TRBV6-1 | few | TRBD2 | TGTGCCAGCAGTGAACTAGCGGGGGAGTACAATGAGCAGTTCTTC | CASSELAGEYNEQFF
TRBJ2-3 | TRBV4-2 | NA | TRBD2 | TGTGCCAGCAGCCAATGGAACTTAGCGGGGAGCACAGATACGCAGTATTTT | CASSQWNLAGSTDTQYF
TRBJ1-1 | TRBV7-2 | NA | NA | TGTGCCAGCAGCGCATACTGGGGGACTGACACTGAAGCTTTCTTT | CASSAYWGTDTEAFF
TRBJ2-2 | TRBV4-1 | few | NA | TGCGCCAGCAGCCAAGATGGCGGGGTTGGGACCGGGGAGCTGTTTTTT | CASSQDGGVGTGELFF
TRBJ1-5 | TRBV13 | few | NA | TGTGCCAGCAGCCTTGGTTTGACATTCAACCCCCAGCATTTT | CASSLGLTFNPQHF
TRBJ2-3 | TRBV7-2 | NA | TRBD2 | TGTGCCAGCAGCTTAAGGGAGGGGCCGAGGGGAGATACGCAGTATTTT | CASSLREGPRGDTQYF
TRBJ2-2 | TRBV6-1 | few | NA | TGTGCCAGCCCACCGGGCAGAGTTACCACCGGGGAGCTGTTTTTT | CASPPGRVTTGELFF
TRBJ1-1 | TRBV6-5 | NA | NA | TGTGCCAGCAGTCCGGGCCCCCCGGAAGCTTTCTTT | CASSPGPPEAFF
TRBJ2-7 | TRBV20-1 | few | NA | TGCAGTGCTAGAGATCTCAGGGGGGGGGCGGCCTACGAGCAGTACTTC | CSARDLRGGAAYEQYF
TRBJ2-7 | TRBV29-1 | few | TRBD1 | TGCAGCGTCTACGGACAGGGGGCGTCCACTTCCTACGAGCAGTACTTC | CSVYGQGASTSYEQYF
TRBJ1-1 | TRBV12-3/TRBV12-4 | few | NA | TGTGCCAGCAGCTCCGGTGAGGTAACTGAAGCTTTCTTT | CASSSGEVTEAFF
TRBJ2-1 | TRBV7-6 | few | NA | TGTGCCAGCAGCTCCCGGGACCCCGTAAATGAGCAGTTCTTC | CASSSRDPVNEQFF
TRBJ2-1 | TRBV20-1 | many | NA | TGCAGTGCTAGGGGGGACTTCTCCTACAATGAGCAGTTCTTC | CSARGDFSYNEQFF
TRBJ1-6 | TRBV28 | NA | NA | TGTGCCAGCAGCACGGACTATAATTCACCCCTCCACTTT | CASSTDYNSPLHF
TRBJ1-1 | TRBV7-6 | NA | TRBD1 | TGTGCCAGCAGCTTAGATTCAGGGGGGCACACTGAAGCTTTCTTT | CASSLDSGGHTEAFF
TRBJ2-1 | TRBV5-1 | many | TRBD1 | TGCGCCAGCAGCTTGGTTGCCCAATACTTCGGGACAGGTGACAATGAGCAGTTCTTC | CASSLVAQYFGTGDNEQFF
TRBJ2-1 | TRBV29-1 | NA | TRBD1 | TGCAGCGCCTGGACAGGGGACAATGAGCAGTTCTTC | CSAWTGDNEQFF
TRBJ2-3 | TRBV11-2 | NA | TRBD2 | TGTGCCAGCAGCTTGCTAGCGGGGTTGGCTCAGGCGGATACGCAGTATTTT | CASSLLAGLAQADTQYF
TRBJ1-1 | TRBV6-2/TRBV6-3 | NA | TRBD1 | TGTGCCAGCAGTTACGCCGCCGGGACAGGGTTCAGGTATAGGGTTACTGAAGCTTTCTTT | CASSYAAGTGFRYRVTEAFF
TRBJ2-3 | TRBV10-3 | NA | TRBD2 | TGTGCCATCAGTGAGGGGACGGGGGGAGTCACAGATACGCAGTATTTT | CAISEGTGGVTDTQYF
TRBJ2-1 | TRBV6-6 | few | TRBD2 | TGTGCCAGCAGCATAGCGGGGGGAAATGAGCAGTTCTTC | CASSIAGGNEQFF
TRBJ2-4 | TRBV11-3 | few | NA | TGTGCCAGCAGCCCGGGACTAGCCAAAAACATTCAGTACTTC | CASSPGLAKNIQYF
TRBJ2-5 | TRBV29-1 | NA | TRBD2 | TGCAGCCCAACCTTGGGGGAGGGGCAGTACTTC | CSPTLGEGQYF